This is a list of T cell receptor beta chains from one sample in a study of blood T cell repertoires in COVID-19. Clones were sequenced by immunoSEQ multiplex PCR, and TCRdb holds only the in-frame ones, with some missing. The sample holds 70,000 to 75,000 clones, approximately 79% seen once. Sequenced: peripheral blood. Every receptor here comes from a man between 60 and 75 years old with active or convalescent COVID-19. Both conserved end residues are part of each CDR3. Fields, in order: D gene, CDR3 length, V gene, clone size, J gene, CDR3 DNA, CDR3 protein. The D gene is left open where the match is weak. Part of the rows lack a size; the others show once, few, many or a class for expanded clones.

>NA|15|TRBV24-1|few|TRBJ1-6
TGTGCCACCAGTGACGGGGGGGCCTATAATTCACCCCTCCACTTT
CATSDGGAYNSPLHF
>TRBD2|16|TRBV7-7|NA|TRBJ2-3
TGTGCCAGCAGCTCCCTGCCGGCGGGGGGGCCGGATACGCAGTATTTT
CASSSLPAGGPDTQYF
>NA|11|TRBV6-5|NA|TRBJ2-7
TGTGCCAGCGCCGAATGGCGGGAGCAGTACTTC
CASAEWREQYF
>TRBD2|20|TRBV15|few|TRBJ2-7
TGTGCCACCAGCAGTTATGCTCGGCCTAGCGGGGGGGTGAGAACCTACGAGCAGTACTTC
CATSSYARPSGGVRTYEQYF
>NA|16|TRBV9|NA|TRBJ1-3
TGTGCCAGCAGCCCCCGGGGGATGAGCTCTGGAAACACCATATATTTT
CASSPRGMSSGNTIYF
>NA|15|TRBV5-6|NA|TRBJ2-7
TGTGCCAGCAGCTTGGTCCCAGGGGCTAGCTACGAGCAGTACTTC
CASSLVPGASYEQYF
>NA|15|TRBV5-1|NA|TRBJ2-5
TGCGCCAGCAGCTTGTTGGGCAGGGCGCAAGAGACCCAGTACTTC
CASSLLGRAQETQYF
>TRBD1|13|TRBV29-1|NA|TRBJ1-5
TGCAGCGTCGCCGGGACAGGGGATCAGCCCCAGCATTTT
CSVAGTGDQPQHF
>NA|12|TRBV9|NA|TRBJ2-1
TGTGCCAGCAGCCCTAGTGGCCATGAGCAGTTCTTC
CASSPSGHEQFF
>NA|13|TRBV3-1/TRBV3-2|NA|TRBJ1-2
TGTGCCAGCAGCCTTCCAAACCGGCGGGGCTACACCTTC
CASSLPNRRGYTF
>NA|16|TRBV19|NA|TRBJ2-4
TGTGCCAGTAGTATAGAGCGGGGTTTCGACAAAAACATTCAGTACTTC
CASSIERGFDKNIQYF
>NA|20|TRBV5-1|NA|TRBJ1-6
TGCGCCAGCAGTCTACGCCCACAGGCTTCTATATCATCCTATAATTCACCCCTCCACTTT
CASSLRPQASISSYNSPLHF
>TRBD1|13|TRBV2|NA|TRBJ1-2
TGTGCCAGCAGTCCCGGGACAGGGGATGGCTACACCTTC
CASSPGTGDGYTF
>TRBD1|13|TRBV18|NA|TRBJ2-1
TGTGCCAGCTCACCACCGACAGGGAATGAGCAGTTCTTC
CASSPPTGNEQFF
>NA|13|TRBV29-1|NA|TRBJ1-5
TGCAGCGTTGGGGGGGGGTTCGATCAGCCCCAGCATTTT
CSVGGGFDQPQHF
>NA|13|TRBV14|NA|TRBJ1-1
TGTGCCAGCAGCCTTATCCTGAACACTGAAGCTTTCTTT
CASSLILNTEAFF
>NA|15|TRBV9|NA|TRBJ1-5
TGTGCCAGCAGCGTGAACGAAGGGGTGGATCAGCCCCAGCATTTT
CASSVNEGVDQPQHF
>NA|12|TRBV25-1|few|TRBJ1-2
TGTGCCAGCAGTGAATCCGGGAGTGGCTACACCTTC
CASSESGSGYTF
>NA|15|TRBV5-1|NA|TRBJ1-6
TGCGCCAGCAGCTTGGCCCCAGGGGATAATTCACCCCTCCACTTT
CASSLAPGDNSPLHF
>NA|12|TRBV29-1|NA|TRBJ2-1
TGCAGCGTTCGGCTAGTGTCCAATGAGCAGTTCTTC
CSVRLVSNEQFF
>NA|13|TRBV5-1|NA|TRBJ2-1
TGCGCCAGCAGCTTTGTTGAACACGGGGAGCAGTTCTTC
CASSFVEHGEQFF
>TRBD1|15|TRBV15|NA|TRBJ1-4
TGTGCCACCAGCAGAGATCGGACAGGTACGGCCGAACTGTTTTTT
CATSRDRTGTAELFF
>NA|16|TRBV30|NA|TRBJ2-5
TGTGCTATAGACCCAAGGAGGGGGGGCTTGGTGGAGACCCAGTACTTC
CAIDPRRGGLVETQYF
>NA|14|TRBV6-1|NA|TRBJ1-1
TGTGCCAGCAGTGAACAGACAGGTTTGGATGAAGCTTTCTTT
CASSEQTGLDEAFF
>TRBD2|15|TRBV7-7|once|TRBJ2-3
TGTGCCAGCAGCCCGGGGGGGGCGCGCACAGATACGCAGTATTTT
CASSPGGARTDTQYF
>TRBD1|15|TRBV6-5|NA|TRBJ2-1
TGTGCCAGCAGGATAACAGGGGGCTCCTACAATGAGCAGTTCTTC
CASRITGGSYNEQFF
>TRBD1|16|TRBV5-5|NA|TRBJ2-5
TGTGCCAGCAGCCCCGGGGACAGGGAGTTTTCCGAGACCCAGTACTTC
CASSPGDREFSETQYF
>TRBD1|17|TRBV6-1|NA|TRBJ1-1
TGTGCCAGCAGTGCGGGGACAGGGGTCGAAGGGAACACTGAAGCTTTCTTT
CASSAGTGVEGNTEAFF
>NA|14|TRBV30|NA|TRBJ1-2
TGTGCCTGGAGTGATAAGGGAGGGGTCTATGGCTACACCTTC
CAWSDKGGVYGYTF
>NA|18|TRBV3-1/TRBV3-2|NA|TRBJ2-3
TGTGCCAGCAGCAAGACCGGTGTCTTTAGCGTAAGCACAGATACGCAGTATTTT
CASSKTGVFSVSTDTQYF
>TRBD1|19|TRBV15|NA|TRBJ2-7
TGTGCCACCAGCAGAGGATGGGGACAGGGGGCCATTCCTACCTACGAGCAGTACTTC
CATSRGWGQGAIPTYEQYF
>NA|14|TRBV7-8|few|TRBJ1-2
TGTGCCAGCAGCTTAGCGCTGACAGCGGGAGGCTACACCTTC
CASSLALTAGGYTF
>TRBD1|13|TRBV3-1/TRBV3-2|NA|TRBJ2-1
TGTGCCAGCAGCCAAGCAGGGGGCCATGAGCAGTTCTTC
CASSQAGGHEQFF
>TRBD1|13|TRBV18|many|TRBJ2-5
TGTGCCAGCATGACAGGGATTCAAGAGACCCAGTACTTC
CASMTGIQETQYF
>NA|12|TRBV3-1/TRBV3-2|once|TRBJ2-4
TGTGCCAGCAGCCAAGATATAAACATTCAGTACTTC
CASSQDINIQYF
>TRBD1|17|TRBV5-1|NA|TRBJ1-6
TGCGCCAGCAGCTCCGGGACAGGGGGCGAGTGGAATTCACCCCTCCACTTT
CASSSGTGGEWNSPLHF
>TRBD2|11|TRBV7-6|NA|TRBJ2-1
TGTGCCAGCAGTCTAGCGGTTGAGCAGTTCTTC
CASSLAVEQFF
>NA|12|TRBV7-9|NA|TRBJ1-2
TGTGCCAGCAGCGGAGCCTCCTATGGCTACACCTTC
CASSGASYGYTF
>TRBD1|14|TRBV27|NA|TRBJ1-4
TGTGCCAGCAGCCGACTGACAGGGGAAGAAAAACTGTTTTTT
CASSRLTGEEKLFF
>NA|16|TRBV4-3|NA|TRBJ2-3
TGCGCCAGCAGCCAAGATTCGGGACTGGACACAGATACGCAGTATTTT
CASSQDSGLDTDTQYF
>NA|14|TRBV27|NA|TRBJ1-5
TGTGCCAGCAGTCTCGCAGACGGGAGGCAGCCCCAGCATTTT
CASSLADGRQPQHF
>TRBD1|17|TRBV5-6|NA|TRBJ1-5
TGTGCCAGCAGCTTGTTTGGACAGGATCCATTTTATCGGCCCCAGCATTTT
CASSLFGQDPFYRPQHF
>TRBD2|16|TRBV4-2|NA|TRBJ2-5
TGTGCCAGCAGCCAGAGACTAGCGGGGGGGCTAGAGACCCAGTACTTC
CASSQRLAGGLETQYF
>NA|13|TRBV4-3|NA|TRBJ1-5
TGCGCCAGCAGCTCTCGGGTATATCAGCCCCAGCATTTT
CASSSRVYQPQHF
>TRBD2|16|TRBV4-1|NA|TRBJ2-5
TGCGCCACCAGCCACGGGGGGGACTGGGGGGGGGAGACCCAGTACTTC
CATSHGGDWGGETQYF